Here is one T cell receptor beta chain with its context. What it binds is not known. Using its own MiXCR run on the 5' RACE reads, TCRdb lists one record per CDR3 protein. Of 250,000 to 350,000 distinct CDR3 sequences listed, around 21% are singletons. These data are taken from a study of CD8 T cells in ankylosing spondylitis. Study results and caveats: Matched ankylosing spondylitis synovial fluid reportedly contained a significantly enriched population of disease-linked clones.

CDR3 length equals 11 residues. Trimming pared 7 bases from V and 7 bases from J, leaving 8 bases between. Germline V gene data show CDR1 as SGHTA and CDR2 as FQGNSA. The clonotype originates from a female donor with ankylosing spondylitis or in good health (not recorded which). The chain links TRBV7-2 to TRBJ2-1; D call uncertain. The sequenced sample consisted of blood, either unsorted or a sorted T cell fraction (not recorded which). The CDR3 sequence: CASTSLNEQFF. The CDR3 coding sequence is TGTGCCAGCACCTCCCTTAATGAGCAGTTCTTC.